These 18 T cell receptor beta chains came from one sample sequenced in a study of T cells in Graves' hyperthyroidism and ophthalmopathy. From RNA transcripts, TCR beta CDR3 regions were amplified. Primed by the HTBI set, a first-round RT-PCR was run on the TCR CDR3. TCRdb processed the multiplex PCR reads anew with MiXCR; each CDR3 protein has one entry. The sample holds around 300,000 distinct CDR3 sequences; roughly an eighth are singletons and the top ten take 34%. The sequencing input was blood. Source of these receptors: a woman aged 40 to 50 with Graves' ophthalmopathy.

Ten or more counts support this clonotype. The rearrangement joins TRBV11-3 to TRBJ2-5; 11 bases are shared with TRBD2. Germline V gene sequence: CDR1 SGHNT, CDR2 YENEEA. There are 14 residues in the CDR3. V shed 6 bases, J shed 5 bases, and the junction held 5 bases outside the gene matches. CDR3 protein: CASRLAGGKETQYF. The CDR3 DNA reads TGTGCCAGCAGGCTAGCGGGGGGAAAGGAGACCCAGTACTTC.

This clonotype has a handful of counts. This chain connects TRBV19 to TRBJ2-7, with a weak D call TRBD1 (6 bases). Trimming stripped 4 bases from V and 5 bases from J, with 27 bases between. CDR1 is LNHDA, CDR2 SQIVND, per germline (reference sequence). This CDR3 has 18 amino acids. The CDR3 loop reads CASSNNSAARRGSHEQYF. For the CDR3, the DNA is TGTGCCAGTAGTAATAACAGTGCGGCGCGCAGGGGATCGCACGAGCAGTACTTC.

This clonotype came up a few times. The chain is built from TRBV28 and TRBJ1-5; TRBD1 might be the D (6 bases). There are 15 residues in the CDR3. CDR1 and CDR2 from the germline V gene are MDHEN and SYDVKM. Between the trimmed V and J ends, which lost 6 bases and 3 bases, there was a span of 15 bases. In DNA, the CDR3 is TGTGCCAGCAGGGTCCCGACAGGACCCAATCAGCCCCAGCATTTT. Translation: CASRVPTGPNQPQHF. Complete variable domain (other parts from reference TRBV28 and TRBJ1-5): DVKVTQSSRYLVKRTGEKVFLECVQDMDHENMFWYRQDPGLGLRLIYFSYDVKMKEKGDIPEGYSVSREKKERFSLILESASTNQTSMYLCASRVPTGPNQPQHFGDGTRLSIL.

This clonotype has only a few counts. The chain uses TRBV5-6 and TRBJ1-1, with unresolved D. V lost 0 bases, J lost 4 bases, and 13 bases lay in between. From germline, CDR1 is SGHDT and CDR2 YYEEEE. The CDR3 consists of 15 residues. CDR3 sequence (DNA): TGTGCCAGCAGCTTGGTGCCCCTCCGGGGCACTGAAGCTTTCTTT. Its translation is CASSLVPLRGTEAFF.

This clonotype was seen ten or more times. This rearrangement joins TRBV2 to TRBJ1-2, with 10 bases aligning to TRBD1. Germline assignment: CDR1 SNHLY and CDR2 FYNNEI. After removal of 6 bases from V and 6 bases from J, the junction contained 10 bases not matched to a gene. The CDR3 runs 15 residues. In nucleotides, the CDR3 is TGTGCCAGCAGCTCTCGGACAGGGGGGAGCGATGGCTACACCTTC. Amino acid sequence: CASSSRTGGSDGYTF.

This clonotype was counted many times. This CDR3 reads CSARNLQGAGTEAFF. The DNA for the CDR3 is TGCAGTGCTAGAAATCTACAGGGGGCGGGCACTGAAGCTTTCTTT. This chain links TRBV20-1 with TRBJ1-1, with 9 bases that match TRBD1. The length of the CDR3 is 15 residues. The V and J ends lost 2 bases and 4 bases, in that order; junction bases with no gene match: 8. CDR1 is DFQATT, CDR2 SNEGSKA, per germline (reference sequence).

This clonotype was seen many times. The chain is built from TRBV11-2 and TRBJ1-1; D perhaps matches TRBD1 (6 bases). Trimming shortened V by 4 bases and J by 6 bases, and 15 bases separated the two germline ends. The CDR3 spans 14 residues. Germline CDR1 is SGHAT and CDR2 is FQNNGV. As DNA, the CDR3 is TGTGCCAGCAGCTCCACAGGGAATGGGGCTGAAGCTTTCTTT. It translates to CASSSTGNGAEAFF.

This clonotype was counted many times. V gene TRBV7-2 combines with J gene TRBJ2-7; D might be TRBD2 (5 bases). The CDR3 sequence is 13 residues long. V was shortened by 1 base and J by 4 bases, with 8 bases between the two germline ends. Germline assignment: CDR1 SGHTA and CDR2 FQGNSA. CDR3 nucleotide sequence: TGTGCCAGCAGCTTAGAGCAGCGGTACGAGCAGTACTTC. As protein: CASSLEQRYEQYF.

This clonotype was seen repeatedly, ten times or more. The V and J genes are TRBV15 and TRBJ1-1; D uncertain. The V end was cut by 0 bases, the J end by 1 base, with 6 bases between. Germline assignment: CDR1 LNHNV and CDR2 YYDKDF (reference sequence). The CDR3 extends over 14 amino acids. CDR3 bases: TGTGCCACCAGCAGAGAGGTACAGAACACTGAAGCTTTCTTT. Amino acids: CATSREVQNTEAFF.

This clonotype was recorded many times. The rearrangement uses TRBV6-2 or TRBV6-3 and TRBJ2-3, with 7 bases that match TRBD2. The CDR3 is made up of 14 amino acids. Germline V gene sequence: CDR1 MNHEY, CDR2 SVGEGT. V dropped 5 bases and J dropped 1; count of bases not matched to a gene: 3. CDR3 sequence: CASSIAGGTDTQYF. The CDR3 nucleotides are TGTGCCAGCAGTATTGCGGGGGGCACAGATACGCAGTATTTT.

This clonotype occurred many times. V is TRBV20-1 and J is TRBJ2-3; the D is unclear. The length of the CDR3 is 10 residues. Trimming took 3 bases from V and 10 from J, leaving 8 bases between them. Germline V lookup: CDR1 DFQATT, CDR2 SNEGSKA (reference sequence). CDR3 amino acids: CSARLDAQYF. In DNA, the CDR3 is TGCAGTGCTAGGCTAGACGCGCAGTATTTT.

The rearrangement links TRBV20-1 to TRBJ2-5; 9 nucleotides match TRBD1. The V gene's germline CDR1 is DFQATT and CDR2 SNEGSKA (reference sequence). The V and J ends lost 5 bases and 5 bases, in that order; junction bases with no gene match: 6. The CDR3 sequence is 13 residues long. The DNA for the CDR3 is TGCAGTGCTCTGGACAGGGGCCGGGAGACCCAGTACTTC. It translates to CSALDRGRETQYF.

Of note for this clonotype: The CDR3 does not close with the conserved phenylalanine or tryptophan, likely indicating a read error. CDR3 sequence (DNA): TGTGCCAGCAGTCCGTACCTTCCGGGACAGCCCCTTTACGAGCAGTACTCC. Protein: CASSPYLPGQPLYEQYS. The gene calls are TRBV27 and TRBJ2-7, with 7 bases aligning to TRBD1. The CDR3 extends over 17 amino acids. Germline CDR1 MNHEY, CDR2 SMNVEV (reference sequence). The trim removed 5 bases at V and 4 bases at J, leaving 17 bases unmatched.

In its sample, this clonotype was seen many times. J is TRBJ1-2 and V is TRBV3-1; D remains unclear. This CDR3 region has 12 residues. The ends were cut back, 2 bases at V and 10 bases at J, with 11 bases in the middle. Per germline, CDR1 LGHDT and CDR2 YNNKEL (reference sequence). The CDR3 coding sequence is TGTGCCAGCAGCCAATCCGTGATCGACTACACCTTC. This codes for CASSQSVIDYTF.

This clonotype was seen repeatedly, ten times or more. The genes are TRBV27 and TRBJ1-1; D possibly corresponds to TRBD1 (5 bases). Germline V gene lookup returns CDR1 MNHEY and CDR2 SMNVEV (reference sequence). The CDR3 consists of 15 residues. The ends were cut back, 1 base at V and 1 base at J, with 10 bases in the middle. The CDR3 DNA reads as TGTGCCAGCAGTTTATGGGGGGGAGGGAACACTGAAGCTTTCTTT. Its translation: CASSLWGGGNTEAFF.

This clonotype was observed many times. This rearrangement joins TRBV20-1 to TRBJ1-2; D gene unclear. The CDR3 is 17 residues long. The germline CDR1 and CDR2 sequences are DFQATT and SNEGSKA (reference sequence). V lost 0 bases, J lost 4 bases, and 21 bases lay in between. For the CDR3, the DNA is TGCAGTGCTAGAGACCCCATAGACCGAGCTCTTATCTATGGCTACACCTTC. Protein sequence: CSARDPIDRALIYGYTF.

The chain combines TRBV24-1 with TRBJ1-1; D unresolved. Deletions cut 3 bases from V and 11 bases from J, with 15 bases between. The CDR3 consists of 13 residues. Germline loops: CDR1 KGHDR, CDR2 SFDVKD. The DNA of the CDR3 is TGTGCCACCAGTGATCCGAGTGTTGGGCGGGCTTTCTTT. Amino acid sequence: CATSDPSVGRAFF.

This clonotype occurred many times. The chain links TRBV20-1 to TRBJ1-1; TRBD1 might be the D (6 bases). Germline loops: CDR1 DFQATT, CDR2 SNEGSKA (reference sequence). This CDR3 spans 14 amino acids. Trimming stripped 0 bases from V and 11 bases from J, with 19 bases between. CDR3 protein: CSARDKVKRGLAFF. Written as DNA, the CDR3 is TGCAGTGCTAGAGATAAGGTCAAGAGGGGGTTGGCTTTCTTT.